This T cell receptor (beta chain) was profiled in a study of glioma-infiltrating T cells after dendritic cell vaccination. This clone has a single count. The table came from immunoSEQ multiplex PCR; TCRdb's copy has only in-frame clones and leaves some out. In the table there are fewer than 70,000 clones, roughly 84% of which are singletons. This CDR3 has 18 residues. The germline gives CDR1 SEHNR, CDR2 FQNEAQ (reference sequence). V lost 5 bases to trimming and J lost 1 base; unmatched junction nucleotides: 15. Documented time point: after dendritic cell vaccination, including at tumor progression/relapse.

The TCR was taken from a human donor with glioblastoma. The source was blood, collected after dendritic cell vaccination. The gene calls are TRBV7-9 and TRBJ2-7, with 9 bases identical to TRBD2. The CDR3 DNA reads as TGTGCCAGCAGCCTGTTCTCCGGACTAGCGCGGATGTCCTACGAGCAGTACTTC. As protein: CASSLFSGLARMSYEQYF.